Sequencing of this T cell receptor beta chain was carried out in a study of shared clonotypes between healthy human individuals. Study-wide context: Each donor contributed plates that comprised three CD4 naive, three CD4 memory, two CD8 naive and one CD8 memory.

Assay: immunoSEQ multiplex PCR; the TCRdb copy retains only in-frame clones and omits some. The sample includes roughly 410,000 clones, just over 95% of them seen just once. The study's findings and limits: Of the naive CD4 clonotypes, around 5% were shared across several donors. The four-donor shared clonotypes exceeded non-shared clonotypes in generation probability, with non-shared ones scoring lower. Naive subsets, compared against memory subsets, generally had larger estimated richness values.

CDR1 and CDR2 from the germline V gene are SNHLY and FYNNEI. The germline V and J ends were trimmed by 4 bases and 0 bases, with 7 bases remaining between them. The length of the CDR3 is 14 residues. With respect to this clone: As yet, its antigen is unknown.

The receptor was derived from a man younger than 40 in good health. The V and J genes are TRBV2 and TRBJ1-5, with D maybe TRBD1 (6 bases). The sequenced sample was memory CD8+ T cells sorted from blood. Subset in this sample: CD45RO+ cells pooled with CCR7-negative TemRA cells. This CDR3 reads CASSGGHSNQPQHF. The CDR3, as DNA: TGTGCCAGCAGTGGGGGGCATAGCAATCAGCCCCAGCATTTT.